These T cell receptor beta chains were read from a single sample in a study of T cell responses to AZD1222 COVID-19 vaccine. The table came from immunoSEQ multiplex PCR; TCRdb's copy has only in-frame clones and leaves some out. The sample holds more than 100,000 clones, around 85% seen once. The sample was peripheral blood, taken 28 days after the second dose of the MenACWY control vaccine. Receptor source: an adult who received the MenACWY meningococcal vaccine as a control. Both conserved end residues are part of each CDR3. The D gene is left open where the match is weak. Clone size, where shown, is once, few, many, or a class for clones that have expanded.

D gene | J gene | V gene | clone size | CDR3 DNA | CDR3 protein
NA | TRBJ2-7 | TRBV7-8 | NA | TGTGCCAGCAGCTTAGAAGGGTTACGCAACGAGCAGTACTTC | CASSLEGLRNEQYF
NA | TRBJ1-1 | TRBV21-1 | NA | TGTGCCAGTAAAAGGGTGTTTATCACTGAAGCTTTCTTT | CASKRVFITEAFF
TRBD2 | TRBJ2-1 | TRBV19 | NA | TGTGCCAGTAGTATGGGGCTAGCGGGAGTATCCTACAATGAGCAGTTCTTC | CASSMGLAGVSYNEQFF
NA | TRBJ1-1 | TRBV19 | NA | TGTGCCAGTAGTACAAGGGGCCTAGGGGGGACTGAAGCTTTCTTT | CASSTRGLGGTEAFF
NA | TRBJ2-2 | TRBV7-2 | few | TGTGCCAGCAGCTTCCTGGGCGGGGCGAACACCGGGGAGCTGTTTTTT | CASSFLGGANTGELFF
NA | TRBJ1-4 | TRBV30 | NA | TGTGCCTGGATGGGGGGTAATGAAAAACTGTTTTTT | CAWMGGNEKLFF
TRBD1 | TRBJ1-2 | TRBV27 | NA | TGTGCCAGCAGTAGCTCAGGGGGCCCCACTGCCGGCTACACCTTC | CASSSSGGPTAGYTF
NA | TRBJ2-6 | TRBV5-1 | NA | TGCGCCAGCAGCTACCCAAAAGAGGGCTCTGGGGCCAACGTCCTGACTTTC | CASSYPKEGSGANVLTF
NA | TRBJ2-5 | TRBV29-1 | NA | TGCAGCGGCGCGGACCCGGGAGAGACCCAGTACTTC | CSGADPGETQYF
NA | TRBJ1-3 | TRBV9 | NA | TGTGCCAGCAGCGAGCCGGGACCCTCTGTCGGAGGAAACACCATATATTTT | CASSEPGPSVGGNTIYF
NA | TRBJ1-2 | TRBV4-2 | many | TGTGCCAGCAGCCAAGATAAGAGTCCGGGCTATGGCTACACCTTC | CASSQDKSPGYGYTF
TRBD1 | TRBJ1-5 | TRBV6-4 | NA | TGTGCCAGCAGTGACTCAGGGGACAGGTTTTATAGCAATCAGCCCCAGCATTTT | CASSDSGDRFYSNQPQHF
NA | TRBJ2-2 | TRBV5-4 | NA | TGTGCCAGCAGCTTTAGCGGCTCCACCGGGGAGCTGTTTTTT | CASSFSGSTGELFF
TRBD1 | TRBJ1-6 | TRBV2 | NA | TGTGCCAGCAGTTCCGGGACAGGGGGGACCTCCTATAATTCACCCCTCCACTTT | CASSSGTGGTSYNSPLHF
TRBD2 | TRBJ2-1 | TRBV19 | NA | TGTGCCAGTACCCAATCGGGGACTACCCGGAGGGAGCAGTTCTTC | CASTQSGTTRREQFF
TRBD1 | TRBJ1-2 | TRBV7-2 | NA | TGTGCCAGCAGCTCGGGGACAGAGCAGTCATTCTATGGCTACACCTTC | CASSSGTEQSFYGYTF
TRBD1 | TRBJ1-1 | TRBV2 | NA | TGTGCCAGCAGGAGGCGGGGGGACAGGACGGAAGCTTTCTTT | CASRRRGDRTEAFF
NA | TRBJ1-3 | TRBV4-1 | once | TGCGCCAGCAGCCAAGGAGGTCCAGGAAAAAACTCTGGAAACACCATATATTTT | CASSQGGPGKNSGNTIYF
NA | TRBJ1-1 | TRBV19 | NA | TGTGCCAGTAGTATGGACAGCTCCATGAACACTGAAGCTTTCTTT | CASSMDSSMNTEAFF
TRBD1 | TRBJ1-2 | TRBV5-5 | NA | TGTGCCAGCAGAGTAGTCAGGGGGGACTATGGCTACACCTTC | CASRVVRGDYGYTF
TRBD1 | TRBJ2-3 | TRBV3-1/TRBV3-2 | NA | TGTGCCAGCAGCGTTCGCACAGGGGCTGGGCATACGCAGTATTTT | CASSVRTGAGHTQYF
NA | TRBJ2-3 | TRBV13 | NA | TGTGCCAGCTACCGCGAGCTCCAGGGAGATACGCAGTATTTT | CASYRELQGDTQYF
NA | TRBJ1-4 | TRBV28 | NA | TGTGCCAGCAGTTTCACAGGACGCCGAAACAATGAAAAACTGTTTTTT | CASSFTGRRNNEKLFF
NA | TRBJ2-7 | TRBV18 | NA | TGTGCCAGCTCACCACAACAATTAACAGGGCACGAGCAGTACTTC | CASSPQQLTGHEQYF
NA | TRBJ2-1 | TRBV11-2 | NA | TGTGCCAGCAGCTTGGGCTGGAACAATGAGCAGTTCTTC | CASSLGWNNEQFF
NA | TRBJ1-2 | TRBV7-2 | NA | TGTGCCAGCAGCCCCTTTGGAGGGGACTATGGCTACACCTTC | CASSPFGGDYGYTF
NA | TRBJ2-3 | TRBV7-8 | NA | TGTGCCAGCAGCTTAGGAATTTATACGCAGTATTTT | CASSLGIYTQYF
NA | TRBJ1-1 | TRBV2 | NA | TGTGCCAGCAGTGAGACGATCCAGCGGAGTGAAGCTTTCTTT | CASSETIQRSEAFF
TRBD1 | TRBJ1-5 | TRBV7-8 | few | TGTGCCAGCAGCTTAGATCCAGGGGGGGCCAATCAGCCCCAGCATTTT | CASSLDPGGANQPQHF
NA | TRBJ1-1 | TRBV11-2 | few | TGTGCCAGCAGCCCAGAGGCGCAGGACACCCTCTTT | CASSPEAQDTLF
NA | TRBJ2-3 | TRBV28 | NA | TGTGCCAGCAGAGCCACAGGGTACCCAGATACGCAGTATTTT | CASRATGYPDTQYF
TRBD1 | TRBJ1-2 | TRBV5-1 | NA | TGCGCCAGCAGCTCCGGGGGCAGGGGGCAAGACTATGGCTACACCTTC | CASSSGGRGQDYGYTF
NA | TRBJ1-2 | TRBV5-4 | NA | TGTGCCAGCAGCTTGAATGGCAGGGAATACTATGGCTACACCTTC | CASSLNGREYYGYTF
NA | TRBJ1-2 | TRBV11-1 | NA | TGTGCCAGCAGCTTAGAGGGGGGTTACTATGGCTACACCTTC | CASSLEGGYYGYTF
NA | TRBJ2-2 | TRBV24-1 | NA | TGTGCCACCCGCGGTTTAGGTGACACCGGGGAGCTGTTTTTT | CATRGLGDTGELFF
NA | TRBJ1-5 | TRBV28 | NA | TGTGCCAGCAGTTTGATGGCGGCGGATAGCAATCAGCCCCAGCATTTT | CASSLMAADSNQPQHF
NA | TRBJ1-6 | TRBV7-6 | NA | TGTGCCAGCAGCCCTGGGCGTCCCAGGTCCTATAATTCACCCCTCCACTTT | CASSPGRPRSYNSPLHF
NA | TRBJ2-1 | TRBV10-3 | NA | TGTGCCATCTACGGGACCCGGGGCGATGAGCAGTTCTTC | CAIYGTRGDEQFF
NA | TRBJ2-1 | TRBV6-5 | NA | TGTGCCAGCAGTTACGAGACAGGAGGCTCCAATGAGCAGTTCTTC | CASSYETGGSNEQFF
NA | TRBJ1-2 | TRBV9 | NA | TGTGCCAGCAGCGTAGCTACGGAAGGTGGCTACACCTTC | CASSVATEGGYTF
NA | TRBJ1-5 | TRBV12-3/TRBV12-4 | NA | TGTGCCAGCAGTCCAGGGAATTATCAGCCCCAGCATTTT | CASSPGNYQPQHF
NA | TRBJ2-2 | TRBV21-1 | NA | TGTGCCAGCACCCCAGGACTAGCGGGGGGGGCCGGGGAGCTGTTTTTT | CASTPGLAGGAGELFF
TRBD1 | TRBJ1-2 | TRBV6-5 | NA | TGTGCCAGCAGTTACGGGACAGTTAACTATGGCTACACCTTC | CASSYGTVNYGYTF
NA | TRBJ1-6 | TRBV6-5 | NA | TGTGCCAGCAGGGCTTATATGAATTCACCCCTCCACTTT | CASRAYMNSPLHF
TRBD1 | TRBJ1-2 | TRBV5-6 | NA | TGTGCCAGCAGCCCTCCGGGGGACAGGGTTAGTGGCTACACCTTC | CASSPPGDRVSGYTF
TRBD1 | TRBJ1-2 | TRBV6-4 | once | TGTGCCAGCAGTCCAGGGGGCTCGATGAGTGGCTACACCTTC | CASSPGGSMSGYTF
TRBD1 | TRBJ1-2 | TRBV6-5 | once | TGTGCCAGCAGTTACGATTGGACAGGGGGCCGGTATGGCTACACCTTC | CASSYDWTGGRYGYTF
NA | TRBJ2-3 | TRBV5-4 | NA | TGTGCCAGCAGCTTTCCTGGGGCCTCGACAGATACGCAGTATTTT | CASSFPGASTDTQYF